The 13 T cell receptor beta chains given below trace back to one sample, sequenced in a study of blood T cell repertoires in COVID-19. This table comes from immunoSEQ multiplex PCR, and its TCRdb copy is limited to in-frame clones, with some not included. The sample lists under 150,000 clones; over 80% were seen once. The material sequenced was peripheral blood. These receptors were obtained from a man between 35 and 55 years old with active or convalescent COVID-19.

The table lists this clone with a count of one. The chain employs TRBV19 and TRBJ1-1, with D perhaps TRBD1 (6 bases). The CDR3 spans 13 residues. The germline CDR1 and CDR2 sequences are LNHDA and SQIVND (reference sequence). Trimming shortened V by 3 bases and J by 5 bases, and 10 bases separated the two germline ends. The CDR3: CASSIKGETEAFF. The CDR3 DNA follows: TGTGCCAGTAGTATTAAGGGGGAAACTGAAGCTTTCTTT.

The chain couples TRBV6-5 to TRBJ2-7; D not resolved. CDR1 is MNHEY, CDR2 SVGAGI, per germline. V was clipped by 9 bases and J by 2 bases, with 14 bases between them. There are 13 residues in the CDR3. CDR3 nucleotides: TGTGCCAGTACGTCCACTGTTACCTACGAGCAGTACTTC. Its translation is CASTSTVTYEQYF.

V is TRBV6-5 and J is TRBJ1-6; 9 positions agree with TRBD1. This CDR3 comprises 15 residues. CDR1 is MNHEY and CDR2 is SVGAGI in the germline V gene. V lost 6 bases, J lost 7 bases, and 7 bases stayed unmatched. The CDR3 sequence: CASRPGTGINSPLHF. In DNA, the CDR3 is TGTGCCAGCAGACCGGGGACAGGGATCAATTCACCCCTCCACTTT.

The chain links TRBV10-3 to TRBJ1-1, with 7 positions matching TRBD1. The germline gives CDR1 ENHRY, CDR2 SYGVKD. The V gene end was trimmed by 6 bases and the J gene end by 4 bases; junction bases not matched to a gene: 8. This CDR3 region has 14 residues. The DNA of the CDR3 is TGTGCCATCAGAAAAGGGGGCGACGCCACTGAAGCTTTCTTT. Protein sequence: CAIRKGGDATEAFF.

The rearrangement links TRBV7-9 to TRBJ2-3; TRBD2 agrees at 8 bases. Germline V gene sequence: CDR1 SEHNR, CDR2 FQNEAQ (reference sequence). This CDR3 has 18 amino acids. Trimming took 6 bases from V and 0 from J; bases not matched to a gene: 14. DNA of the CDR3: TGTGCCAGCAGTCTCCTCCGGTCAGCGGGGGCTAGCACAGATACGCAGTATTTT. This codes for CASSLLRSAGASTDTQYF.

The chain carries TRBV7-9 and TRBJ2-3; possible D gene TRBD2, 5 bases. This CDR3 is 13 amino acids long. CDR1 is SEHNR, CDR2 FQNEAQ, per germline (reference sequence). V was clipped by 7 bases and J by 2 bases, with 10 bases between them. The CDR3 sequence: CASISGNTDTQYF. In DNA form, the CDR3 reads TGTGCCAGCATCTCGGGGAACACAGATACGCAGTATTTT.

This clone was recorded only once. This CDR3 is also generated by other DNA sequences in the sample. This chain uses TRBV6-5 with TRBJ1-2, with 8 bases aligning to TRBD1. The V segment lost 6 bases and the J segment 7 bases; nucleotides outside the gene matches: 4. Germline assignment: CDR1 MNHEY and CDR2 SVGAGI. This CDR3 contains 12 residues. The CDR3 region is CASSPTGGGYTF. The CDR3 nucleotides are TGTGCCAGCAGCCCAACAGGGGGTGGCTACACCTTC.

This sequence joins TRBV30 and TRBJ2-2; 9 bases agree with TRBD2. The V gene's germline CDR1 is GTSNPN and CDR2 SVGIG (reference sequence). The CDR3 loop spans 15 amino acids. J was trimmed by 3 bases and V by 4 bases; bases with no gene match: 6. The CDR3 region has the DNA TGTGCCTGGACCCTTAGCGGGGGCCACACCGGGGAGCTGTTTTTT. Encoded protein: CAWTLSGGHTGELFF. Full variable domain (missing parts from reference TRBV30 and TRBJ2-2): SQTIHQWPATLVQPVGSPLSLECTVEGTSNPNLYWYRQAAGRGLQLLFYSVGIGQISSEVPQNLSASRPQDRQFILSSKKLLLSDSGFYLCAWTLSGGHTGELFFGEGSRLTVL.

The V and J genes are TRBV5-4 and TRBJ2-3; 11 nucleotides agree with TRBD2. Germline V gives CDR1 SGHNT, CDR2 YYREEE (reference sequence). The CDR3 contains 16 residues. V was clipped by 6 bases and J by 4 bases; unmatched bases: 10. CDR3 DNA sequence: TGTGCCAGCACCTTAATAGCGGGGGGGAGGGCAGATACGCAGTATTTT. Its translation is CASTLIAGGRADTQYF.

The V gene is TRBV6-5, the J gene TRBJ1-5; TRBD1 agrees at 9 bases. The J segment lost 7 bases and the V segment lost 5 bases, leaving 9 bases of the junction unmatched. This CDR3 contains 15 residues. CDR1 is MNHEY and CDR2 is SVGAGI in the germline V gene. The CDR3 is CASSHETGGGQPQHF. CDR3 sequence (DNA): TGTGCCAGCAGTCACGAAACAGGGGGCGGGCAGCCCCAGCATTTT.

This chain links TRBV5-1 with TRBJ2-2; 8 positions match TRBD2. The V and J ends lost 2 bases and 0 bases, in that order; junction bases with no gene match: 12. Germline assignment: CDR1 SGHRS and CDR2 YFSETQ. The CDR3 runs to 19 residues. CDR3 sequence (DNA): TGCGCCAGCAGCTTAGGTCGAGCGGGGGCCCGCGCGAACACCGGGGAGCTGTTTTTT. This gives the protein CASSLGRAGARANTGELFF.

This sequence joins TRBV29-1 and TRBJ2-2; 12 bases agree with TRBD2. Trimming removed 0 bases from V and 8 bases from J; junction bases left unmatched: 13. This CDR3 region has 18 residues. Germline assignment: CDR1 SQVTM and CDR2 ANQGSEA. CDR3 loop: CSVEDRASGGAVRGELFF. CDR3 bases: TGCAGCGTTGAAGATAGGGCTAGCGGGGGGGCCGTTCGTGGGGAGCTGTTTTTT.

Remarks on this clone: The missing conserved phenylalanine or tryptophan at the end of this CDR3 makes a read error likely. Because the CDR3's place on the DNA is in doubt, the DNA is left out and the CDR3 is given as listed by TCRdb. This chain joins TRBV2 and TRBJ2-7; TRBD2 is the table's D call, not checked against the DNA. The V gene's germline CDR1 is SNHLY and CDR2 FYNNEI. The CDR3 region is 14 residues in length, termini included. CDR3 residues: CASRQGTSGAASQI.